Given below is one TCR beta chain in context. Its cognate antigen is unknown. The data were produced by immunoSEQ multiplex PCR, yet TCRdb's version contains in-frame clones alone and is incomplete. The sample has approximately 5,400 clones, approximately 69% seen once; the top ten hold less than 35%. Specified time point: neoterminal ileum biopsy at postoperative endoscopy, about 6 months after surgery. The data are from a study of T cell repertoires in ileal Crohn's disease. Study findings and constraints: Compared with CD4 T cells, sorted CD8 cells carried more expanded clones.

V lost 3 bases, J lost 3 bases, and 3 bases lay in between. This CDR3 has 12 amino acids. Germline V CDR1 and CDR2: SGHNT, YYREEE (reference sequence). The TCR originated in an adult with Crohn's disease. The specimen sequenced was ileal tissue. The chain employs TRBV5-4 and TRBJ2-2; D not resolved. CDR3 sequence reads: CASSSDTGELFF. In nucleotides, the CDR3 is TGTGCCAGCAGCTCCGACACCGGGGAGCTGTTTTTT.